Listed below are T cell receptor beta chains from one sample, sequenced in a study of CD8+ T cells in alopecia areata. This table comes from immunoSEQ multiplex PCR, and its TCRdb copy is limited to in-frame clones, with some not included. The data contain 25,000 or so clones, 40% to 60% of them singletons. Source material: NKG2D-high CD8+ T cells sorted from blood. Receptors originate from a human donor with alopecia areata. CDR3s include the opening cysteine and the closing phenylalanine or tryptophan. D genes are given only for firm matches. Where a row states a size, it is once, few, many or the class of an expanded clone; other rows omit it.

>TRBV7-9|-|-|TRBJ1-1
TGTGCCAGCAGCTTTTTGACCGTGAACACTGAAGCTTTCTTT
CASSFLTVNTEAFF
>TRBV10-3|-|TRBD1|TRBJ2-7
TGTGCCATCAGGAAGGACAGGGCCTTATCTTCCGACGAGCAGTACTTC
CAIRKDRALSSDEQYF
>TRBV7-8|-|TRBD2|TRBJ2-7
TGTGCCAGCAGCCTAGCGGTCGAGCAGTACTTC
CASSLAVEQYF
>TRBV18|-|-|TRBJ1-1
TGTGCCAGCTCACCATCGGTGATAAGGTCAGGGACATCCCCTGAAGCTTTCTTT
CASSPSVIRSGTSPEAFF
>TRBV27|-|-|TRBJ2-7
TGTGCCAGCAGTTTATCCGGGGGAAACGAGCAGTACTTC
CASSLSGGNEQYF
>TRBV19|many|-|TRBJ2-1
TGTGCCAGTAGCGGTTACACGGGCCTCCTGGACAATGAGCAGTTCTTC
CASSGYTGLLDNEQFF
>TRBV7-9|few|TRBD2|TRBJ2-1
TGTGCCAGCAGCCCCGGGACTAGCGGGAGCACACATAATTACAATGAGCAGTTCTTC
CASSPGTSGSTHNYNEQFF
>TRBV28|-|-|TRBJ2-1
TGTGCCAGCAGCCCGGTGAGGGGCCAAACCTACAATGAGCAGTTCTTC
CASSPVRGQTYNEQFF
>TRBV19|-|-|TRBJ2-7
TGTGCCAGTGGGCAGGGTTACGAGCAGTACTTC
CASGQGYEQYF
>TRBV28|-|-|TRBJ2-7
TGTGCCAGCAGCCTGGGACGGTCGTCGGGCGAGCAGTACTTC
CASSLGRSSGEQYF
>TRBV6-5|-|-|TRBJ2-5
TGTGCCAGCAGTCCGCATTCGGAGACCCAGTACTTC
CASSPHSETQYF
>TRBV6-1|-|-|TRBJ1-4
TGTGCCAGCAGTGAGGTCGCCGGACACCGCGATGAAAAACTGTTTTTT
CASSEVAGHRDEKLFF
>TRBV7-9|-|-|TRBJ2-7
TGTGCCAGCAGCTTTCCGGGGAGCTCCTACGAGCAGTACTTC
CASSFPGSSYEQYF
>TRBV5-4|few|-|TRBJ2-3
TGTGCCAGCAGCTTCAGATACAGCACAGATACGCAGTATTTT
CASSFRYSTDTQYF
>TRBV11-2|-|-|TRBJ1-1
TGTGCCAGCAGCGTCGGTTCTGAAGCTTTCTTT
CASSVGSEAFF
>TRBV6-5|-|-|TRBJ2-7
TGTGCCAGCAGTACGGAAGGACTCCCGGGAGAGCAGTACTTC
CASSTEGLPGEQYF
>TRBV15|few|TRBD2|TRBJ2-7
TGTGCCACCAGCAGAGGAGCGGGAGCCTACGAGCAGTACTTC
CATSRGAGAYEQYF
>TRBV13|few|-|TRBJ2-7
TGTGCCAGCAGCTTAGTCGGTACGGAGCAGTACTTC
CASSLVGTEQYF
>TRBV19|-|-|TRBJ2-7
TGTGCCAGTAGTATAGCCTACCCCTCGAGGGACACCTCCTACGAGCAGTACTTC
CASSIAYPSRDTSYEQYF
>TRBV13|-|-|TRBJ1-1
TGTGCCAGCAGCCATGCACCCGGGATGGGGCAAGGAATACCTGAAGCTTTCTTT
CASSHAPGMGQGIPEAFF
>TRBV7-6|medium-sized|-|TRBJ1-5
TGTGCCAGCAGCTTAGGTAGTGGGGTCAATCAGCCCCAGCATTTT
CASSLGSGVNQPQHF
>TRBV28|-|TRBD1|TRBJ2-4
TGTGCCAGCAGTTTACAGGGGGCGGTCGGGAACATTCAGTACTTC
CASSLQGAVGNIQYF
>TRBV28|-|-|TRBJ2-1
TGTGCCAGCAGTAGCCCTAGCGAAACCTACAATGAGCAGTTCTTC
CASSSPSETYNEQFF
>TRBV18|-|-|TRBJ2-7
TGTGCCAGCTCACCACGACCCAGAATGACAACGCGCGAGCAGTACTTC
CASSPRPRMTTREQYF
>TRBV4-2|few|TRBD2|TRBJ2-5
TGTGCCAGCAGCCGGCCTACTGGGAGGGCCGACTCGGAGACCCAGTACTTC
CASSRPTGRADSETQYF
>TRBV28|-|-|TRBJ1-3
TGTGCCAGCAGTAGGATTTCCTCTGGAAACACCATATATTTT
CASSRISSGNTIYF
>TRBV7-9|-|TRBD2|TRBJ2-1
TGTGCCAGCAGCTATAGCGGGAGTCTCGACAATGAGCAGTTCTTC
CASSYSGSLDNEQFF
>TRBV28|few|-|TRBJ1-5
TGTGCCAGCAGTTTCGTGGGTGGCGGCAATCAGCCCCAGCATTTT
CASSFVGGGNQPQHF
>TRBV27|-|TRBD1|TRBJ1-2
TGTGCCAGTTGGGGAACAGGGGCCGTATATGGCTACACCTTC
CASWGTGAVYGYTF
>TRBV28|-|TRBD2|TRBJ2-1
TGTGCCAGCAGGGACCTAGCGGGACTATACAATGAGCAGTTCTTC
CASRDLAGLYNEQFF
>TRBV14|-|TRBD1|TRBJ1-2
TGTGCCAGCAGCGCACCAGGGGGCTACGTCTATGGCTACACCTTC
CASSAPGGYVYGYTF
>TRBV2|-|-|TRBJ2-7
TGTGCCAGCAGTGGCCTCGTAGTAGCAGGGTACGAGCAGTACTTC
CASSGLVVAGYEQYF
>TRBV28|few|TRBD2|TRBJ2-7
TGTGCCAGCAGTTATGGGGGGGTTCCCGAGCAGTACTTC
CASSYGGVPEQYF
>TRBV6-5|-|-|TRBJ2-2
TGTGCCAGCAGTTACGGCTACAACACCGGGGAGCTGTTTTTT
CASSYGYNTGELFF
>TRBV11-1|-|TRBD2|TRBJ2-1
TGTGCCAGCAGCTTTTCCGCGGGAGTTTCCTACAATGAGCAGTTCTTC
CASSFSAGVSYNEQFF
>TRBV4-1|few|-|TRBJ2-4
TGCGCCAGCAGCCAAGTGAAAGAGAACATTCAGTACTTC
CASSQVKENIQYF
>TRBV7-9|-|TRBD1|TRBJ1-1
TGTGCCAGCAGGTGGACAGGGGCCACTGAAGCTTTCTTT
CASRWTGATEAFF
>TRBV27|-|-|TRBJ2-7
TGTGCCAGCAGTCAGAAGACAACGGACAGAGAGCAGTACTTC
CASSQKTTDREQYF
>TRBV27|-|-|TRBJ2-1
TGTGCCAGCAGTAACTTCCGGGAGAGGACGTACAATGAGCAGTTCTTC
CASSNFRERTYNEQFF
>TRBV10-3|-|-|TRBJ1-3
TGTGCCAGCAGATCCCCCTCTGGAAACACCATATATTTT
CASRSPSGNTIYF
>TRBV11-1|-|-|TRBJ2-3
TGTGCCAGCAGCTTCCTCAGGACCGACCCCACCAACACAGATACGCAGTATTTT
CASSFLRTDPTNTDTQYF
>TRBV28|many|-|TRBJ2-3
TGTGCCAGCAGTTTCCTTAGCGGCACAGATACGCAGTATTTT
CASSFLSGTDTQYF
>TRBV5-6|-|TRBD1|TRBJ1-4
TGTGCCAGCAGCTTGGCCAGGGGACAGGGGAATGAAAAACTGTTTTTT
CASSLARGQGNEKLFF
>TRBV5-6|-|-|TRBJ1-5
TGTGCCAGCAGCTTGGCTAGACAGAGAGGACCCCGGGGCAATCAGCCCCAGCATTTT
CASSLARQRGPRGNQPQHF
>TRBV6-6|few|TRBD2|TRBJ2-3
TGTGCCAGCAGTTCGGGACTAGCGGGAACTACAGATACGCAGTATTTT
CASSSGLAGTTDTQYF
>TRBV28|few|-|TRBJ2-5
TGTGCCAGCAGTTTAGGAGTCTTGCTGAGAGAGACCCAGTACTTC
CASSLGVLLRETQYF
>TRBV28|-|TRBD1|TRBJ1-2
TGTGCCAGCAGTTCTTCCGTGGGACAGCGCTATGGCTACACCTTC
CASSSSVGQRYGYTF
>TRBV2|-|-|TRBJ2-1
TGTGCCAGCAGTGAAGGGGCTAGCATGAATGAGCAGTTCTTC
CASSEGASMNEQFF
>TRBV27|-|-|TRBJ2-7
TGTGCCAGCAGTTTTGGGGGAACCTACGAGCAGTACTTC
CASSFGGTYEQYF
>TRBV14|-|-|TRBJ2-3
TGTGCCAGCAGCCAAGAAAATCGCCCAGATACGCGGTATTTT
CASSQENRPDTRYF
>TRBV27|-|TRBD1|TRBJ1-5
TGTGCCAGCAGTTTGTACAGGGGGAGTCAGCCCCAGCATTTT
CASSLYRGSQPQHF
>TRBV5-8|few|TRBD2|TRBJ2-3
TGTGCCAGCAGCTCCTCTTGGGGGGAGGGCGTCGCAGATACGCAGTATTTT
CASSSSWGEGVADTQYF
>TRBV28|few|TRBD1|TRBJ2-3
TGTGCCAGCAGTTTGAACCGGGACAGGGCTGATTTTTCCGATACGCAGTATTTT
CASSLNRDRADFSDTQYF
>TRBV10-3|-|TRBD1|TRBJ2-7
TGTGCCATCAGTGGAGATGAGGACAGGGGGACCTACGAGCAGTACTTC
CAISGDEDRGTYEQYF
>TRBV5-1|-|-|TRBJ1-5
TGCGCCAGCAGCCCTGCCCCTTCGGGACAGCCCCAGCATTTT
CASSPAPSGQPQHF
>TRBV5-4|-|-|TRBJ1-5
TGTGCCAGCAGCGTATGGGGAGGAGATCAGCCCCAGCATTTT
CASSVWGGDQPQHF
>TRBV5-1|few|-|TRBJ2-3
TGCGCCAGCAGCTCCGGGCCCACCCTCACAGATACGCAGTATTTT
CASSSGPTLTDTQYF
>TRBV29-1|-|-|TRBJ2-6
TGCAGCGTTGAGGGTCCTTCTGGGGCCAACGTCCTGACTTTC
CSVEGPSGANVLTF